One T cell receptor beta chain is described in this entry. The antigen remains undetermined. This sample stems from a study of OX40 agonist ivuxolimab in advanced cancers. Clones were sequenced by immunoSEQ multiplex PCR, and TCRdb holds only the in-frame ones, with some missing. Of 75,000 to 85,000 clones detected, around 90% appear once; the ten largest clones hold roughly 0.23%. Study conclusions and caveats: With doses of 0.1-3.0 mg/kg, partial responders showed among the lowest clonal expansion.

This sequence originates from an adult with an advanced solid tumor such as melanoma, head and neck, liver or kidney cancer. The source was CD4+ or CD8+ T cells sorted from blood, collected in a trial of the OX40 agonist ivuxolimab.

The CDR3 spells CASRETSGRINEQFF. The CDR3 DNA reads as TGTGCCAGCAGGGAGACTAGCGGGAGGATTAATGAGCAGTTCTTC. J is TRBJ2-1 and V is TRBV6-1, with 13 bases that match TRBD2. Germline assignment: CDR1 MNHNS and CDR2 SASEGT. The CDR3 loop spans 15 amino acids. V was pared by 6 bases and J by 7 bases, with 6 bases of the junction left unmatched.